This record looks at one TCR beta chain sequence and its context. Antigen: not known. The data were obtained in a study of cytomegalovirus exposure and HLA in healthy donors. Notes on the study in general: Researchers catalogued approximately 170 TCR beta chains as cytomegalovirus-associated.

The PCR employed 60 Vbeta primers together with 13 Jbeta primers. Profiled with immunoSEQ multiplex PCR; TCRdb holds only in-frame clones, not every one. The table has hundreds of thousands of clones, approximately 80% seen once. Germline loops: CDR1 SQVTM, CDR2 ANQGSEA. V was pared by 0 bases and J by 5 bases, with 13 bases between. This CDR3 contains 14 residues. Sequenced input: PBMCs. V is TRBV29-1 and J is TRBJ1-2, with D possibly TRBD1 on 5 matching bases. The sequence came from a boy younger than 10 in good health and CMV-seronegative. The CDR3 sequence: CSVEDQQASYGYTF. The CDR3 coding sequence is TGCAGCGTTGAAGATCAACAGGCCTCGTATGGCTACACCTTC.